These 9 T cell receptor beta chains originate from one sample sequenced in a study of cytomegalovirus exposure and HLA in healthy donors. The study ran its PCR with 60 Vbeta and 13 Jbeta primers. Assay: immunoSEQ multiplex PCR; the TCRdb copy retains only in-frame clones and omits some. Of hundreds of thousands of clones listed, roughly 82% are singletons. Material for sequencing was PBMCs. These receptors were collected from a man aged 35-49 years in good health and CMV-seropositive.

The CDR3 loop reads CASGGGHPSIVEKLFF. CDR3 coding DNA: TGTGCCAGCGGTGGTGGACACCCTTCCATTGTTGAAAAACTGTTTTTT. The chain uses TRBV6-1 and TRBJ1-4, with a possible D match to TRBD1 (5 bases). The V end was cut by 8 bases, the J end by 7 bases, with 23 bases between. Germline CDR1 MNHNS, CDR2 SASEGT. The CDR3 totals 16 residues.

Written as DNA, the CDR3 is TGTGCCAGTAGTACGGACACAGGGCCGAATGAAAAACTGTTTTTT. Translated: CASSTDTGPNEKLFF. The gene calls are TRBV19 and TRBJ1-4, with D maybe TRBD1 (6 bases). This CDR3 is built from 15 residues. Trimming pared 4 bases from V and 5 bases from J, leaving 14 bases between. Germline V lookup: CDR1 LNHDA, CDR2 SQIVND (reference sequence).

V gene TRBV19 combines with J gene TRBJ2-5, with TRBD2 as a possible D gene (6 bases). The CDR3 consists of 15 residues. The germline gives CDR1 LNHDA, CDR2 SQIVND (reference sequence). Trimming pared 7 bases from V and 0 bases from J, leaving 15 bases between. Here the CDR3 reads CASTANGGYQETQYF. CDR3 nucleotide sequence: TGTGCCAGTACCGCCAACGGGGGTTACCAAGAGACCCAGTACTTC.

The rearrangement joins TRBV5-4 to TRBJ2-1; 10 nucleotides agree with TRBD2. After removal of 4 bases from V and 0 bases from J, the junction contained 13 bases not matched to a gene. Looked up from germline, CDR1 is SGHNT and CDR2 is YYREEE (reference sequence). The CDR3 is 19 residues long. CDR3 protein: CASSPPGLAREGSYNEQFF. The CDR3 DNA sequence: TGTGCCAGCAGCCCTCCGGGACTAGCGAGAGAGGGCTCCTACAATGAGCAGTTCTTC.

J is TRBJ2-3 and V is TRBV2; TRBD2 matches at 10 bases. The CDR3 extends over 14 amino acids. Germline assignment: CDR1 SNHLY and CDR2 FYNNEI. Trimming took 2 bases from V and 6 from J; bases not matched to a gene: 2. CDR3 sequence reads: CASSELAGADTQYF. The DNA for the CDR3 is TGTGCCAGCAGTGAACTAGCGGGAGCTGATACGCAGTATTTT.

This clone was counted once. The chain employs TRBV5-1 and TRBJ2-1; 9 bases are shared with TRBD2. This CDR3 is 16 amino acids long. The J segment lost 5 bases and the V segment lost 5 bases, leaving 11 bases of the junction unmatched. Germline CDR1 is SGHRS and CDR2 is YFSETQ. CDR3 sequence reads: CASRVASGTPNNEQFF. DNA of the CDR3: TGCGCCAGCAGGGTGGCTAGCGGGACTCCGAACAATGAGCAGTTCTTC.

The chain combines TRBV4-2 with TRBJ2-1, with D perhaps matching TRBD2 (5 bases). Trimming pared 4 bases from V and 4 bases from J, leaving 17 bases between. Looked up from germline, CDR1 is LGHNA and CDR2 is YNFKEQ. The CDR3 length is 16 residues. The CDR3 is CASSPRASGSYNEQFF. CDR3 bases: TGTGCCAGCAGCCCTCGAGCCAGCGGAAGTTACAATGAGCAGTTCTTC.

V usage is TRBV19 and J usage is TRBJ2-1, with 11 bases fitting TRBD2. This CDR3 region has 15 residues. Germline trimming cut 5 bases from V and 8 bases from J; bases unmatched to any gene: 8. Germline V lookup: CDR1 LNHDA, CDR2 SQIVND (reference sequence). This CDR3 reads CASSGAGLAGDEQFF. CDR3 in DNA: TGTGCCAGTAGTGGCGCAGGACTAGCGGGTGATGAGCAGTTCTTC.

The V call is TRBV9, the J call TRBJ1-5; 7 positions match TRBD1. V trimming: 3 bases; J trimming: 0 bases; junction bases outside the gene matches: 6. This CDR3 contains 16 residues. CDR1 is SGDLS, CDR2 YYNGEE, per germline. The CDR3 nucleotides are TGTGCCAGCAGCGGAGGGGACAGCTATAGCAATCAGCCCCAGCATTTT. Residues: CASSGGDSYSNQPQHF. The variable domain in full, completed from reference TRBV9 and TRBJ1-5, reads DSGVTQTPKHLITATGQRVTLRCSPRSGDLSVYWYQQSLDQGLQFLIQYYNGEERAKGNILERFSAQQFPDLHSELNLSSLELGDSALYFCASSGGDSYSNQPQHFGDGTRLSIL.